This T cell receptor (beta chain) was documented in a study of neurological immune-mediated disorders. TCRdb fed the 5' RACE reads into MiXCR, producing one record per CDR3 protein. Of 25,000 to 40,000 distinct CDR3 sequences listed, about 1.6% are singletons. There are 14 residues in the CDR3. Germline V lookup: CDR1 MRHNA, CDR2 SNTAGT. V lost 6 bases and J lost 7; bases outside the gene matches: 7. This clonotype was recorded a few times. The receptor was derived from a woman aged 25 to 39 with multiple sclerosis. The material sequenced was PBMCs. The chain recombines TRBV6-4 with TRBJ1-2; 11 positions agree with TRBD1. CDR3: CASRGTGGMSGYTF. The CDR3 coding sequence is TGTGCCAGCAGGGGGACAGGGGGTATGAGTGGCTACACCTTC.